One and the same sample provided the 14 T cell receptor beta chains below, sequenced in a study of regulatory T cells in long-lasting Graves disease. As to time point: persistent/refractory GD, antithyroid drugs over 5 years with positive TRAb. Extracted PBMC RNA gave rise to the TCR library. Combining iRepertoire HTBI primers with Arm-PCR of CDR3 regions, the authors built TCR beta libraries. TCRdb redid the calling of the multiplex PCR reads with MiXCR, one entry per CDR3 protein. The profile shows 650,000 to 700,000 distinct CDR3 sequences, 25% to 35% of them singletons. Sample: peripheral blood mononuclear cells (PBMCs), taken when the disease was refractory, from a patient treated with antithyroid drugs. The receptor source for this set is a female donor with Graves disease.

The sample holds a few counts of this clonotype. CDR3 coding DNA: TGTGCCAGCAGTGAATCCCTGACAGGCCGCACAATCAATCAGCCCCAGCATTTT. Translating it yields CASSESLTGRTINQPQHF. V gene TRBV6-1 combines with J gene TRBJ1-5; possibly TRBD1 for D (6 bases). Germline V gene data show CDR1 as MNHNS and CDR2 as SASEGT. Deletions cut 2 bases from V and 3 bases from J, with 20 bases between. The CDR3 sequence is 18 residues long.

This clonotype showed up many times. V gene TRBV2 combines with J gene TRBJ1-6, with a weak D call TRBD1 (6 bases). The CDR3 loop spans 15 amino acids. The V gene lost 10 bases and the J gene lost 7 bases, with 20 bases spanning the gap. Germline V gene lookup returns CDR1 SNHLY and CDR2 FYNNEI. Written as DNA, the CDR3 is TGTGCCACCACCCCCGGGGATAGGGGGAATTCACCCCTCCACTTT. This translates into CATTPGDRGNSPLHF. Supplemented by reference TRBV2 and TRBJ1-6, the full variable domain reads EPEVTQTPSHQVTQMGQEVILRCVPISNHLYFYWYRQILGQKVEFLVSFYNNEISEKSEIFDDQFSVERPDGSNFTLKIRSTKLEDSAMYFCATTPGDRGNSPLHFGNGTRLTVT.

This clonotype came up a few times. The chain joins TRBV29-1 to TRBJ1-4, with 7 bases lining up with TRBD1. Germline V gene lookup returns CDR1 SQVTM and CDR2 ANQGSEA. The junction had 15 bases not matched to a gene; V was cut back by 6 bases and J by 11 bases. The length of the CDR3 is 14 residues. CDR3 nucleotide sequence: TGCAGCGTCCGGGAAGGGACAGTGACGGGGAAACTGTTTTTT. It specifies CSVREGTVTGKLFF.

The gene calls are TRBV6-1 and TRBJ2-7, with 8 bases lining up with TRBD2. In germline, CDR1 is MNHNS, CDR2 SASEGT. The V segment lost 8 bases and the J segment 2 bases; nucleotides outside the gene matches: 8. The CDR3 runs 14 residues. CDR3: CASAITSGPYEQYF. CDR3 in DNA: TGTGCCAGCGCGATTACTAGCGGCCCCTACGAGCAGTACTTC.

The gene calls are TRBV7-9 and TRBJ2-5, with TRBD2 as a possible D gene (6 bases). The CDR3 is 13 amino acids. CDR1 is SEHNR and CDR2 is FQNEAQ in the germline V gene (reference sequence). Trimming pared 4 bases from V and 4 bases from J, leaving 10 bases between. The CDR3 protein is CASSSTSRETQYF. CDR3 in DNA: TGTGCCAGCAGCTCGACTAGTCGAGAGACCCAGTACTTC.

This clonotype has a handful of counts. The V gene is TRBV29-1, the J gene TRBJ1-1; D is unresolved. Germline CDR1 and CDR2: SQVTM and ANQGSEA. V was clipped by 6 bases and J by 1 base, with 12 bases between them. The CDR3 runs 13 residues. The CDR3 protein is CSVSRGTNTEAFF. The CDR3, as DNA: TGCAGCGTCTCACGGGGTACGAACACTGAAGCTTTCTTT.

The DNA of the CDR3 is TGTGCCAGCAGTTACTCGACAGGGGGCGTAGATACGCAGTATTTT. This codes for CASSYSTGGVDTQYF. This chain links TRBV6-5 with TRBJ2-3, with 10 bases matching TRBD1. With 0 bases clipped from V and 5 bases from J, the junction kept 2 bases outside the gene matches. This CDR3 region has 15 residues. Germline CDR1 MNHEY, CDR2 SVGAGI.

This clonotype was observed many times. The chain uses TRBV6-2 or TRBV6-3 and TRBJ1-6; possible D gene TRBD1, 5 bases. The V gene's germline CDR1 is MNHEY and CDR2 SVGEGT. With 5 bases removed from V and 7 bases from J, the gap between germline ends came to 9 bases. The CDR3 runs to 13 residues. Here the CDR3 DNA reads TGTGCCAGCAGTGAGGAGGGGAATTCACCCCTCCACTTT. This translates into CASSEEGNSPLHF.

This clonotype came up many times. Here the CDR3 reads CAISDSPPSYGYTF. In DNA, the CDR3 is TGTGCCATCAGTGACTCGCCTCCAAGCTATGGCTACACCTTC. The V call is TRBV10-3, the J call TRBJ1-2; D unresolved. CDR3 length: 14 residues. Per the germline V gene, CDR1 is ENHRY and CDR2 is SYGVKD. V gave up 3 bases and J gave up 4 bases, with 12 bases separating them.

This clonotype was picked up a small number of times. The genes are TRBV29-1 and TRBJ1-1; TRBD1 is a possible D gene (6 bases). CDR3 length: 9 amino acids. The germline gives CDR1 SQVTM, CDR2 ANQGSEA. The CDR3, as DNA: TGCGGAGGGGGTTCTGAAGCTTTCTTT. As protein: CGGGSEAFF. Looking up the rest from reference TRBV29-1 and TRBJ1-1 gives the full variable domain: SAVISQKPSRDICQRGTSLTIQCQVDSQVTMMFWYRQQPGQSLTLIATANQGSEATYESGFVIDKFPISRPNLTFSTLTVSNMSPEDSSIYLCGGGSEAFFGQGTRLTVV.

CDR3 in amino acids: CSAFGLAGGNEQFF. The CDR3 nucleotides are TGCAGTGCTTTTGGACTAGCGGGAGGTAATGAGCAGTTCTTC. This rearrangement joins TRBV20-1 to TRBJ2-1; 14 nucleotides agree with TRBD2. Trimming cost V 5 bases and J 7 bases; bases outside gene matches: 4. The CDR3 loop spans 14 amino acids. The germline CDR1 and CDR2 sequences are DFQATT and SNEGSKA (reference sequence).

This clonotype was recorded at least ten times. The chain uses TRBV6-1 and TRBJ1-2; D not resolved. With 4 bases removed from V and 3 bases from J, the gap between germline ends came to 9 bases. This CDR3 has 13 amino acids. The germline gives CDR1 MNHNS, CDR2 SASEGT. DNA for the CDR3: TGTGCCAGCAGTGGTGGGTTTCACTATGGCTACACCTTC. Protein sequence: CASSGGFHYGYTF.

The chain employs TRBV12-3 or TRBV12-4 and TRBJ2-7; D assignment may be TRBD1 or TRBD2 (6 bases each). CDR3 size: 14 residues. The V end lost 3 bases, the J end lost 4 bases, and 13 bases lay between the germline ends. The CDR3: CASSFAGQMYEQYF. CDR3 bases: TGTGCCAGCAGTTTTGCGGGACAAATGTACGAGCAGTACTTC.

This clonotype was detected only a few times. V and J are TRBV27 and TRBJ1-2, with D possibly matching TRBD1 (5 bases). V was shortened by 5 bases and J by 6 bases, with 22 bases between the two germline ends. Germline CDR1 is MNHEY and CDR2 is SMNVEV (reference sequence). CDR3 length: 16 residues. The CDR3 region has the DNA TGTGCCAGCAGTCGACGCGGAGGGGAGGCCGGCGATGGCTACACCTTC. Encoded protein: CASSRRGGEAGDGYTF.